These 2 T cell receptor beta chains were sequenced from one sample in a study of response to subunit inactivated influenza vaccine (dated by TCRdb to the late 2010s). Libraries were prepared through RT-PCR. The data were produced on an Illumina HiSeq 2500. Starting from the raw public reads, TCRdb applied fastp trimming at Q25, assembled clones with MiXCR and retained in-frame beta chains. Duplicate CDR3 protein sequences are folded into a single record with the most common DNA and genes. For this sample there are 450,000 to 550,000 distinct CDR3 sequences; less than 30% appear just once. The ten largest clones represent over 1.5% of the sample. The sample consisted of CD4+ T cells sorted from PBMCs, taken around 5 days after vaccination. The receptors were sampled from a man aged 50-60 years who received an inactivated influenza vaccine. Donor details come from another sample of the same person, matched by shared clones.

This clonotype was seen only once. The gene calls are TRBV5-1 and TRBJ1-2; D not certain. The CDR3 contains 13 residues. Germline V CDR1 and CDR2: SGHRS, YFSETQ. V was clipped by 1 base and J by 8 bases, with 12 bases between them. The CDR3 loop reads CASSLPGLWGYTF. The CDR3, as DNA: TGCGCCAGCAGCTTGCCGGGCCTGTGGGGCTACACCTTC.

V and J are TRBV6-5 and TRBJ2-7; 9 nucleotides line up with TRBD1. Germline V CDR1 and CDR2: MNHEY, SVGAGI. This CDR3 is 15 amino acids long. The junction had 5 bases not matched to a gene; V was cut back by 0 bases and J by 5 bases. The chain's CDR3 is CASSYSTGGRNEQYF. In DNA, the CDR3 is TGTGCCAGCAGTTACTCGACAGGGGGACGAAACGAGCAGTACTTC.